This T cell receptor beta chain was observed in a study of response to subunit inactivated influenza vaccine. Germline loops: CDR1 SGHRS, CDR2 YFSETQ. The CDR3 totals 16 residues. V lost 2 bases, J lost 0 bases, and 12 bases lay in between. TCRdb ran MiXCR on the RT-PCR reads and lists one entry per CDR3 protein. The table has about 480,000 distinct CDR3 sequences, roughly 13% seen once; the top ten hold about an eighth. This clonotype was obtained from a man aged 50-60 years who received an inactivated influenza vaccine. The sample was PBMCs from blood, taken 35 to 45 days after vaccination. This rearrangement joins TRBV5-1 to TRBJ1-3; a weak D match, TRBD1 (5 bases). CDR3 residues: CASSLTGGGSGNTIYF. CDR3 DNA sequence: TGCGCCAGCAGCTTAACCGGCGGGGGCTCTGGAAACACCATATATTTT.